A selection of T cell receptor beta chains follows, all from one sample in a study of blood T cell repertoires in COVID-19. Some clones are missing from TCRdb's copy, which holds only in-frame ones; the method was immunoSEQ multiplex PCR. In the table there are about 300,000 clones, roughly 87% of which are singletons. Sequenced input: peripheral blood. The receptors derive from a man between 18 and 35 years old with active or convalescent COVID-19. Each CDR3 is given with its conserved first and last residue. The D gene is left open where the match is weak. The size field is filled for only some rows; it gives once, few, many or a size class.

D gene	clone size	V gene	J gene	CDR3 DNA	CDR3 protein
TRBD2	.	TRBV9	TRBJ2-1	TGTGCCAGCAGCGTAGGCTCCGGGGGGAGCGGCCTGGGTGAAGAGCAGTTCTTC	CASSVGSGGSGLGEEQFF
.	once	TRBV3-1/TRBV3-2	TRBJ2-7	TGTGCCAGCAGCCAAGATGGCCGAGGCTTATCCTACGAGCAGTACTTC	CASSQDGRGLSYEQYF
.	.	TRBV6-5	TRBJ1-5	TGTGCCAGCAGAATAGGGACTGCCCAAAATCAGCCCCAGCATTTT	CASRIGTAQNQPQHF
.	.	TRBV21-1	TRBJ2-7	TGTGCCAGCAGCAACATAAATACTAGCGGGGGAGTTTCATCGTCATACGAGCAGTACTTC	CASSNINTSGGVSSSYEQYF
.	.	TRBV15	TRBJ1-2	TGTGCCACCAGCAGGGGAGCCGACTATGGCTACACCTTC	CATSRGADYGYTF
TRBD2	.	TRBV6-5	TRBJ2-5	TGTGCCATCCAGCCTGGCGGGGGAATGGAGACCCAGTACTTC	CAIQPGGGMETQYF
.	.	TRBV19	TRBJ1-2	TGTGCCAGTAGTATAGTGGACGTCCGGGGAAGCATCCCCTATGGCTACACCTTC	CASSIVDVRGSIPYGYTF
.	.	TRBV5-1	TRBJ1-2	TGCGCCAGCAGCCCGGAAGGAGGACCTAACTATGGCTACACCTTC	CASSPEGGPNYGYTF
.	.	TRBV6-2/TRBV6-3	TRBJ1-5	TGTGCCAGCAGTACCAAGTTAACAGGCCAGCCCCAGCATTTT	CASSTKLTGQPQHF
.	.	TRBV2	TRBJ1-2	TGTGCCAGCAACGGGGTTTCCACTAACTATGGCTACACCTTC	CASNGVSTNYGYTF
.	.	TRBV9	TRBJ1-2	TGTGCCAGCAGCGGTACAGGTTTAGGGATCTATGGCTACACCTTC	CASSGTGLGIYGYTF
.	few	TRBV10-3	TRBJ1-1	TGTGCCATCAGTGGAGTTGACACTGAAGCTTTCTTT	CAISGVDTEAFF
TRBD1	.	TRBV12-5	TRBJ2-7	TGTGCTAGTGGTTTGGTACTTCGAGGACAGGGACCTGCCGAGCAGTACTTC	CASGLVLRGQGPAEQYF
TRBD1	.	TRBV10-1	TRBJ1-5	TGCGCCAGCAGTTTGGACAGGGTCAATCAGCCCCAGCATTTT	CASSLDRVNQPQHF
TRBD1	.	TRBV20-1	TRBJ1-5	TGCAGTGCTAGTACACTCGGACAGGGCAATCAGCCCCAGCATTTT	CSASTLGQGNQPQHF
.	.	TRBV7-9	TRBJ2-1	TGTGCCAGCAGCTTAAAAGCTTCCTACAATGAGCAGTTCTTC	CASSLKASYNEQFF
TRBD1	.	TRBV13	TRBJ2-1	TGTGCCAGCAGCCAACGACAGGGCTATGAGCAGTTCTTC	CASSQRQGYEQFF
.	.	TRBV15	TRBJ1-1	TGTGCCACCAGCAGAGAACTTGTAAACACTGAAGCTTTCTTT	CATSRELVNTEAFF
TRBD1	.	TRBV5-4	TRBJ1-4	TGTGCCAGCAGTCGGGACAGGAGCAATGAAAAACTGTTTTTT	CASSRDRSNEKLFF
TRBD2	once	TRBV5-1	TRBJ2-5	TGCGCCAGCAGCTTGCAGGGACTAGCGGGAGGAGAGACCCAGTACTTC	CASSLQGLAGGETQYF
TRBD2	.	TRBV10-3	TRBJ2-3	TGTGCCATCAGTGAACAACTAGCGGGAAAAGGAGATACGCAGTATTTT	CAISEQLAGKGDTQYF
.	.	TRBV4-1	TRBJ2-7	TGCGCCAGCAGCCAAGAGCAGTGGGGCAGCTCCTACGAGCAGTACTTC	CASSQEQWGSSYEQYF
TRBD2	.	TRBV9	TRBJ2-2	TGTGCCAGCAGCGCTCGTCGGACTAGCGGGAGTTTTGGCGGGGAGCTGTTTTTT	CASSARRTSGSFGGELFF
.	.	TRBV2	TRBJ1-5	TGTGCCAGCAGGCGACATTATAGCAATCAGCCCCAGCATTTT	CASRRHYSNQPQHF
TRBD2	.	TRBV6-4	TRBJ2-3	TGTGCCAGCAGTATCGCGGGGGGCACAGATACGCAGTATTTT	CASSIAGGTDTQYF
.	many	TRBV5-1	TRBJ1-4	TGCGCCAGCAGCTTGGTGCGGTCTGGGGCCAATAATGAAAAACTGTTTTTT	CASSLVRSGANNEKLFF
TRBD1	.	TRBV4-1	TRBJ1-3	TGCGCCAGCAGCCAAGACCGGGACAGAAGCTCTGGAAACACCATATATTTT	CASSQDRDRSSGNTIYF
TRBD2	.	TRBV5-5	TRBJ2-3	TGTGCCAGCGGGGGGAGGGCCTCGGGCACAGATACGCAGTATTTT	CASGGRASGTDTQYF
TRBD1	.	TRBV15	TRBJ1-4	TGTGCCACCAGCAGAGGGCCCGTGGGACAGATTAATGAAAAACTGTTTTTT	CATSRGPVGQINEKLFF
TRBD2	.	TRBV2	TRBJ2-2	TGTGCCACCCATAGCGGGAGATCGGACACCGGGGAGCTGTTTTTT	CATHSGRSDTGELFF
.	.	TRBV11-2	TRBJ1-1	TGTGCCAGCAGCTTTCCGGGTCGGACTGAAGCTTTCTTT	CASSFPGRTEAFF